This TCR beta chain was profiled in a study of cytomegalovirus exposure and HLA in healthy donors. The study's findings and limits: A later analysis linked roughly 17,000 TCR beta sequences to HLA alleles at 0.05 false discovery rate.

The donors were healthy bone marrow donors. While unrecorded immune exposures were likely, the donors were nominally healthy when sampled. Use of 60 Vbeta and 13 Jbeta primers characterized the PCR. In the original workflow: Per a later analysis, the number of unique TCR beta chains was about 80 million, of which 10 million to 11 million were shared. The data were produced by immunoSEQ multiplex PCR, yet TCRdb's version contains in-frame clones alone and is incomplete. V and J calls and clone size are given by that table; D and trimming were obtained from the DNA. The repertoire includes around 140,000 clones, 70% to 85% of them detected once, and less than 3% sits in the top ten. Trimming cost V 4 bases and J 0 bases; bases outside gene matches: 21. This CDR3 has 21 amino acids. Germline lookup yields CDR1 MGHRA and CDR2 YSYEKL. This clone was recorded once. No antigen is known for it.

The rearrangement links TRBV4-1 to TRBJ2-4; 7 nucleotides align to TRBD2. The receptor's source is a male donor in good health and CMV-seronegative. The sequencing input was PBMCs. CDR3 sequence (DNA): TGCGCCAGCAGCCTCTTGGGAGGGACGAAAAACATGCTTTCAGCCAAAAACATTCAGTACTTC. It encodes CASSLLGGTKNMLSAKNIQYF.